Listed below are T cell receptor beta chains from one sample, sequenced in a study of blood T cells in healthy people across ages. TCRdb analysed the 5' RACE reads with MiXCR anew, one entry per CDR3 protein. The repertoire includes hundreds of thousands of distinct CDR3 sequences, roughly 44% of them detected once, and approximately 20% sits in the top ten. Sequencing was done on a sample of blood. Receptors were obtained from a man in his 60s in good health. Each CDR3 is given without its conserved first and last residue. D genes are given only for firm matches.

D	V	J	CDR3
-	TRBV9	TRBJ2-2	ASSVGEQAPNTGELF
-	TRBV9	-	ASSVADSHSVTQY
-	TRBV20-1	TRBJ1-2	SATTNYGYT
-	TRBV6-2/TRBV6-3	TRBJ1-2	ASSYLDASYYGYT
-	TRBV2	TRBJ1-2	ASSEGAGQDNYGYT
-	TRBV5-1	TRBJ2-1	ASSLVSDSNNEQF
-	TRBV20-1	TRBJ1-4	SARDSGPNEKLF
-	TRBV7-6	-	ASSLSGGNRKTQY
TRBD1	TRBV9	TRBJ2-5	ASSARTGEKTQY
TRBD1	TRBV14	TRBJ2-5	ASSQGQAAPY
-	TRBV10-3	TRBJ2-5	AISEGRGKETQY
-	TRBV20-1	TRBJ1-1	SARDYGGMNTEAF
TRBD2	TRBV7-9	TRBJ2-5	ASSSGLGMRETQY
TRBD2	TRBV5-4	TRBJ2-3	ASSYIAGMNTDTQY
-	TRBV11-2	TRBJ2-1	ASSSSQGSRNEQF
-	TRBV20-1	TRBJ2-3	SVGADTQY
TRBD2	TRBV5-1	TRBJ2-3	ASSLQRDGFTDTQY
TRBD1	TRBV20-1	TRBJ1-2	SARGRDRGNYGYT
TRBD1	TRBV7-2	TRBJ2-7	ASSLVETGYEQY
-	TRBV27	TRBJ1-6	ASSIGNSPLH
TRBD1	TRBV11-1	TRBJ2-7	ASSHRDRRLNEQY
-	TRBV5-8	TRBJ2-1	ASSLVRRANYNEQF
-	TRBV10-3	TRBJ2-3	AISEPKTTSTTQY